The 23 T cell receptor beta chains below all came from one sample that was sequenced in a study of blood T cell repertoires in COVID-19. Only in-frame clones appear in the TCRdb table, and some are missing; sequencing was by immunoSEQ multiplex PCR. The table includes 310,000 or so clones, roughly 87% detected once. The specimen sequenced was PBMCs or T cells enriched from blood (not recorded which). The receptors stem from a woman under 40 who had recovered from COVID-19.

The gene calls are TRBV6-6 and TRBJ2-7; the D is unclear. CDR3 size: 11 residues. V lost 10 bases, J lost 4 bases, and 11 bases lay in between. The germline gives CDR1 MNHNY, CDR2 SVGAGI (reference sequence). The CDR3 nucleotides read TGTGCCATAAAGACTCCTTACGAGCAGTACTTC. Protein product: CAIKTPYEQYF.

The gene calls are TRBV19 and TRBJ1-3; tentatively, D is TRBD1 (6 bases). Germline V gene data show CDR1 as LNHDA and CDR2 as SQIVND (reference sequence). Trimming removed 4 bases at V and 4 bases at J, with 11 bases between. This CDR3 contains 14 residues. The CDR3 loop reads CASSTWDNGNTIYF. DNA for the CDR3: TGTGCCAGTAGTACCTGGGACAACGGAAACACCATATATTTT.

The chain is built from TRBV4-1 and TRBJ1-1; the D is unclear. The CDR3 runs 12 residues. V shed 6 bases and J shed 4 bases, with 9 bases lying between them. Germline CDR1 reads MGHRA; CDR2 reads YSYEKL. CDR3 amino acids: CASRGGSTEAFF. The CDR3 DNA sequence: TGCGCCAGCAGGGGAGGGAGCACTGAAGCTTTCTTT.

This clone was counted once. The chain is built from TRBV20-1 and TRBJ2-3; D is ambiguous. With 5 bases removed from V and 3 bases from J, the gap between germline ends came to 6 bases. Germline CDR1 is DFQATT and CDR2 is SNEGSKA (reference sequence). CDR3 length equals 11 residues. The CDR3 is CSASPTDTQYF. The CDR3, as DNA: TGCAGTGCTTCCCCGACAGATACGCAGTATTTT.

This clone is a singleton in its sample. This chain links TRBV5-1 with TRBJ1-4; TRBD1 is a possible D gene (6 bases). CDR1 is SGHRS and CDR2 is YFSETQ in the germline V gene. V was trimmed by 0 bases and J by 5 bases, leaving 20 bases between them. The CDR3 consists of 18 residues. The CDR3 is CASSLGMNQGRQNEKLFF. CDR3 coding DNA: TGCGCCAGCAGCTTGGGAATGAACCAGGGGAGACAGAATGAAAAACTGTTTTTT.

This chain links TRBV6-5 with TRBJ2-7; no clear D. CDR3 size: 14 residues. The ends were cut back, 5 bases at V and 2 bases at J, with 13 bases in the middle. In germline, CDR1 is MNHEY, CDR2 SVGAGI. The CDR3 DNA reads as TGTGCCAGCAGTACTCAGATGGGCCCCTACGAGCAGTACTTC. Protein product: CASSTQMGPYEQYF.

This rearrangement joins TRBV19 to TRBJ1-6; D possibly corresponds to TRBD1 (5 bases). Trimming took off 5 bases at V and 14 bases at J, with 16 bases between the two ends. Germline CDR1 and CDR2: LNHDA and SQIVND (reference sequence). The length of the CDR3 is 13 residues. CDR3: CASSLGQSQTLHF. The CDR3 region has the DNA TGTGCCAGTAGTCTGGGGCAGTCGCAGACCCTCCACTTT.

This clone was found once. This chain uses TRBV11-1 with TRBJ2-1, with TRBD2 matching over 8 bases. The trim removed 2 bases at V and 4 bases at J, leaving 7 bases unmatched. In germline, CDR1 is SGHAT, CDR2 FQDESV (reference sequence). CDR3 length: 16 amino acids. This CDR3 reads CASSLSLAGGYNEQFF. The CDR3 coding sequence is TGTGCCAGCAGCTTATCCTTGGCGGGGGGTTACAATGAGCAGTTCTTC.

The chain joins TRBV3-1 (or the pseudogene TRBV3-2) to TRBJ1-1; 10 bases are a match to TRBD1. In germline, CDR1 is LGHDT, CDR2 YNNKEL (reference sequence). The CDR3 has 17 amino acids. Trimming took 4 bases from V and 0 from J; bases not matched to a gene: 8. CDR3 amino acids: CASSPRQGAFMNTEAFF. The CDR3 nucleotides are TGTGCCAGCAGCCCACGACAGGGGGCCTTCATGAACACTGAAGCTTTCTTT.

The chain couples TRBV5-8 to TRBJ2-2; TRBD1 aligns across 10 bases. The V segment lost 5 bases and the J segment 3 bases; nucleotides outside the gene matches: 4. The germline V gene encodes CDR1 SGHTS and CDR2 YDEGEE. CDR3 length equals 15 residues. The CDR3 region is CASRTGGAYTGELFF. In DNA, the CDR3 is TGTGCCAGCAGGACAGGGGGCGCTTACACCGGGGAGCTGTTTTTT.

This chain joins TRBV5-5 and TRBJ1-2; 8 nucleotides line up with TRBD1. With V trimmed by 0 bases and J by 3 bases, 4 bases remained unmatched. The germline gives CDR1 SGHKS, CDR2 YYEKEE (reference sequence). The CDR3 is made up of 15 amino acids. The CDR3 DNA sequence: TGTGCCAGCAGCTTGGGCGGACAGGGCGACTATGGCTACACCTTC. It translates to CASSLGGQGDYGYTF.

The rearrangement links TRBV28 to TRBJ1-1; no clear D. CDR1 and CDR2 from the germline V gene are MDHEN and SYDVKM. This CDR3 contains 11 residues. V was cut by 6 bases and J by 5 bases, with 7 bases left in between. The DNA of the CDR3 is TGTGCCAGCAGCGCAGGTACTGAAGCTTTCTTT. As protein: CASSAGTEAFF.

V gene TRBV6-1 combines with J gene TRBJ1-1; 7 bases line up with TRBD1. The V gene's germline CDR1 is MNHNS and CDR2 SASEGT. V lost 2 bases and J lost 1; bases outside the gene matches: 4. This CDR3 has 15 residues. CDR3: CASSEYGDRNTEAFF. CDR3 nucleotide sequence: TGTGCCAGCAGTGAATATGGGGACAGGAACACTGAAGCTTTCTTT.

V gene TRBV19 combines with J gene TRBJ2-3, with 13 bases that match TRBD2. The CDR3 runs to 16 residues. The V and J ends lost 5 bases and 6 bases, in that order; junction bases with no gene match: 8. Germline CDR1 LNHDA, CDR2 SQIVND (reference sequence). The CDR3 DNA reads TGTGCCAGTAGTCTTACTAGCGGGGGGGCAGCTGATACGCAGTATTTT. Protein product: CASSLTSGGAADTQYF.

The gene calls are TRBV30 and TRBJ1-1; TRBD1 matches 7 bases. The CDR3 sequence is 13 residues long. Germline assignment: CDR1 GTSNPN and CDR2 SVGIG (reference sequence). V shed 0 bases, J shed 4 bases, and the junction held 2 bases outside the gene matches. CDR3 nucleotide sequence: TGTGCCTGGAGTGTACAGGGGAGCACTGAAGCTTTCTTT. Translated: CAWSVQGSTEAFF.

The chain uses TRBV5-4 and TRBJ1-1; unclear D gene. Trimming stripped 0 bases from V and 4 bases from J, with 10 bases between. Germline CDR1 and CDR2: SGHNT and YYREEE (reference sequence). The CDR3 covers 14 residues. CDR3 sequence (DNA): TGTGCCAGCAGCTTGGTCCTGGGAGGCACTGAAGCTTTCTTT. Amino acid sequence: CASSLVLGGTEAFF.

This clone was counted a single time. The CDR3 DNA sequence: TGTGCCAGCAGTCGACCTACAGGGGGTACAGAGACCCAGTACTTC. It yields the protein CASSRPTGGTETQYF. The gene calls are TRBV6-5 and TRBJ2-5, with 8 bases fitting TRBD1. The J segment lost 4 bases and the V segment lost 5 bases, leaving 9 bases of the junction unmatched. CDR3 size: 15 residues. CDR1 is MNHEY, CDR2 SVGAGI, per germline.

This clone occurred a few times. The chain is built from TRBV6-7 and TRBJ1-5; TRBD1 agrees at 9 bases. TRBV6-7 is identified as an open reading frame with a role that is uncertain. This CDR3 region has 17 residues. V gave up 3 bases and J gave up 3 bases; unmatched junction bases: 9. CDR3 in DNA: TGTGCCAGCAGTTATACCGCCGGGGACAGGGTCAATCAGCCCCAGCATTTT. It is translated as CASSYTAGDRVNQPQHF.

This rearrangement joins TRBV14 to TRBJ2-5, with D possibly TRBD2 on 6 matching bases. V was trimmed by 0 bases and J by 6 bases, leaving 20 bases between them. The germline CDR1 and CDR2 sequences are SGHDN and FVKESK. The CDR3 has 17 residues. CDR3 sequence: CASSQEGGLQRRQTQYF. For the CDR3, the DNA is TGTGCCAGCAGCCAAGAAGGAGGGCTCCAGAGAAGGCAGACCCAGTACTTC. Using reference TRBV14 and TRBJ2-5 for the parts outside the CDR3, the full variable domain is EAGVTQFPSHSVIEKGQTVTLRCDPISGHDNLYWYRRVMGKEIKFLLHFVKESKQDESGMPNNRFLAERTGGTYSTLKVQPAELEDSGVYFCASSQEGGLQRRQTQYFGPGTRLLVL.

The CDR3 is CASSQVGLAIAGELFF. The CDR3 region has the DNA TGCGCCAGCAGCCAAGTCGGGCTAGCGATAGCCGGGGAGCTGTTTTTT. V is TRBV4-1 and J is TRBJ2-2; perhaps TRBD2 as D (6 bases). Germline V lookup: CDR1 MGHRA, CDR2 YSYEKL. The CDR3 has 16 residues. The V end lost 1 base, the J end lost 6 bases, and 15 bases lay between the germline ends.

This chain joins TRBV5-6 and TRBJ1-4; weak D call: TRBD1 (6 bases). V lost 4 bases and J lost 5, with 12 bases in between. CDR3 size: 14 residues. The V gene's germline CDR1 is SGHDT and CDR2 YYEEEE. The CDR3 sequence: CASSPTGINEKLFF. The CDR3 DNA sequence: TGTGCCAGCAGCCCTACAGGGATAAATGAAAAACTGTTTTTT.

CDR3 loop: CASWPEGYTF. The CDR3 DNA is TGTGCCTCTTGGCCGGAGGGCTACACCTTC. The chain joins TRBV30 to TRBJ1-2; the D is unclear. The germline V and J ends were trimmed by 7 bases and 8 bases, with 11 bases remaining between them. The V gene's germline CDR1 is GTSNPN and CDR2 SVGIG (reference sequence). The length of the CDR3 is 10 residues.

The V gene is TRBV9, the J gene TRBJ1-1; no firm D call. The CDR3 has 14 amino acids. V gave up 3 bases and J gave up 6 bases, with 15 bases separating them. Germline values: CDR1 SGDLS, CDR2 YYNGEE. In DNA, the CDR3 is TGTGCCAGCAGCGCCCAAGGACTCTCCTCTGAAGCTTTCTTT. Translating it yields CASSAQGLSSEAFF.